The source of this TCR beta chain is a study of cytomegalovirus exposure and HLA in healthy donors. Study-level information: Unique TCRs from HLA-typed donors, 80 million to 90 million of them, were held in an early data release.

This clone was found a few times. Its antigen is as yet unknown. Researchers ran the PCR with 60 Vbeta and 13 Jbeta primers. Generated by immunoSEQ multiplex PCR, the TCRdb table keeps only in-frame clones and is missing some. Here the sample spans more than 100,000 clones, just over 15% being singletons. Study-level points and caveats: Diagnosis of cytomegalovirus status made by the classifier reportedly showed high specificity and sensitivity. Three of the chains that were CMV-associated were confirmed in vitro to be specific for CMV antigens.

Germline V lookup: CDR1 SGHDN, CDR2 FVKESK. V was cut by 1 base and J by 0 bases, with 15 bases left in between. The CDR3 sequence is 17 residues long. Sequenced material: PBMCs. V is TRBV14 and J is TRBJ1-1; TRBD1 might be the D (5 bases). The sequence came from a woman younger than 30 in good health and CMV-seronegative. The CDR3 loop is CASSQAGGRDLNTEAFF. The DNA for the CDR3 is TGTGCCAGCAGCCAAGCGGGCGGCAGGGATCTGAACACTGAAGCTTTCTTT.